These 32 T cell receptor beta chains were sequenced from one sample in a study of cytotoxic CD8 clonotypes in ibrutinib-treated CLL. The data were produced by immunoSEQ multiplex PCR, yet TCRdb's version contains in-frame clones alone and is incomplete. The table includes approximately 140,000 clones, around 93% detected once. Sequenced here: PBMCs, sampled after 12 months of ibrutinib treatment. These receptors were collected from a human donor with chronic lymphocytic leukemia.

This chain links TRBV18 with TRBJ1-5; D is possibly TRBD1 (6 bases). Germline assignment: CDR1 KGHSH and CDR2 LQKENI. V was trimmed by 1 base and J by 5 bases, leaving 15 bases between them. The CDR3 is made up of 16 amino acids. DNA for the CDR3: TGTGCCAGCTCACCACAACAGGGCAGTGTGGATCAGCCCCAGCATTTT. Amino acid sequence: CASSPQQGSVDQPQHF.

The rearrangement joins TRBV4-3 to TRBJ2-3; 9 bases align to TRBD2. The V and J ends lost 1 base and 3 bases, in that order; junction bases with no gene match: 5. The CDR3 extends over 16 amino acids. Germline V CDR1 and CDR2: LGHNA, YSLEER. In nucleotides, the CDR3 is TGCGCCAGCAGCCAAGGGCTAGCGGGAACAACAGATACGCAGTATTTT. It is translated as CASSQGLAGTTDTQYF.

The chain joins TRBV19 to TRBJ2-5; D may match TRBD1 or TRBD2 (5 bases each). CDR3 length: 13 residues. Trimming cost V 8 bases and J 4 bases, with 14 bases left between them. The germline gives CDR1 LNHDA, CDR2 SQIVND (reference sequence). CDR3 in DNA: TGTGCCAGTGAGGGTGGGGGAGCAGAGACCCAGTACTTC. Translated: CASEGGGAETQYF.

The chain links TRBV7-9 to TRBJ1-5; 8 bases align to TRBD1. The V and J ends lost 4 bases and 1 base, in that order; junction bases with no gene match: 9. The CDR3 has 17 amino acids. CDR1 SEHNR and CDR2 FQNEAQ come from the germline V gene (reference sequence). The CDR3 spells CASSSSWTGRSNQPQHF. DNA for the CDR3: TGTGCCAGCAGCTCCTCCTGGACAGGGAGGAGCAATCAGCCCCAGCATTTT.

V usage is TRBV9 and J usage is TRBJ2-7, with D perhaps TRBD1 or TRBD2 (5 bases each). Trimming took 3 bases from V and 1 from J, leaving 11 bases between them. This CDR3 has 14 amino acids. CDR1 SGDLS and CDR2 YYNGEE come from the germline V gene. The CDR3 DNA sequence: TGTGCCAGCAGCGCCGGGACCTCATCCTACGAGCAGTACTTC. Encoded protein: CASSAGTSSYEQYF.

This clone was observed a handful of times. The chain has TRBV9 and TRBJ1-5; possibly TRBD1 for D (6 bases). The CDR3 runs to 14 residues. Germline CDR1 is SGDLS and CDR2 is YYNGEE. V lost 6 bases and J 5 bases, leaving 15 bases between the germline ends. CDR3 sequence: CASNQQGGDQPQHF. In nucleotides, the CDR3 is TGTGCCAGCAACCAACAGGGAGGCGATCAGCCCCAGCATTTT.

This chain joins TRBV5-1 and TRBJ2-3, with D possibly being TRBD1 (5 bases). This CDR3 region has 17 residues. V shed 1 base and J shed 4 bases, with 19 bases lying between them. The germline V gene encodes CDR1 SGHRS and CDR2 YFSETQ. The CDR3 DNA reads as TGCGCCAGCAGCTTGATGGGGCCGGAATCCGTCGCAGATACGCAGTATTTT. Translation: CASSLMGPESVADTQYF.

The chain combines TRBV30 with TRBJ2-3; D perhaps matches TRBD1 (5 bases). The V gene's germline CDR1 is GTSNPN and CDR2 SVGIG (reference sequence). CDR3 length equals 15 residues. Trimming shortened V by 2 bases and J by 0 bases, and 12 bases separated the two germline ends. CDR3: CAWSTRAASTDTQYF. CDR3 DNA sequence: TGTGCCTGGAGTACCAGGGCAGCGAGCACAGATACGCAGTATTTT.

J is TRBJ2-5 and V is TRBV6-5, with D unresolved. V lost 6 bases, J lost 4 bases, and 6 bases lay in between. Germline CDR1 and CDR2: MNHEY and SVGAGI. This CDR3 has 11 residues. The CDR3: CASSHGETQYF. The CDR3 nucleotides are TGTGCCAGCAGCCACGGAGAGACCCAGTACTTC.

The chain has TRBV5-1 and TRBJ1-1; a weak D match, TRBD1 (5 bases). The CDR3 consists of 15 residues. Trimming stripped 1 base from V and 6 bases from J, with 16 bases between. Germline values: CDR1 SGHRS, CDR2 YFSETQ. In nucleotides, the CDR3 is TGCGCCAGCAGCTTGTCGGTGACAGAGCGCGCTGAAGCTTTCTTT. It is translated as CASSLSVTERAEAFF. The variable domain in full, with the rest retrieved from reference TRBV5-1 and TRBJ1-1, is KAGVTQTPRYLIKTRGQQVTLSCSPISGHRSVSWYQQTPGQGLQFLFEYFSETQRNKGNFPGRFSGRQFSNSRSEMNVSTLELGDSALYLCASSLSVTERAEAFFGQGTRLTVV.

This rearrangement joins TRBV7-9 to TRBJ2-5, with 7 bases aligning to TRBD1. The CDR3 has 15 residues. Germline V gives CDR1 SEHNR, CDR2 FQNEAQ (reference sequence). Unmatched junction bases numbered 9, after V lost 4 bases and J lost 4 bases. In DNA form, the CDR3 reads TGTGCCAGCAGCTCCAACCCAGGGGGTACAGAGACCCAGTACTTC. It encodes CASSSNPGGTETQYF.

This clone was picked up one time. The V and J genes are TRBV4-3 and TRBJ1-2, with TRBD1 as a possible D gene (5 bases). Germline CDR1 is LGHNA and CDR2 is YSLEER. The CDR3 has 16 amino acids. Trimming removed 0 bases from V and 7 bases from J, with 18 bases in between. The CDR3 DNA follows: TGCGCCAGCAGCCAAGAGGAGCGGGGGACCTTCTCTGGCTACACCTTC. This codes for CASSQEERGTFSGYTF.

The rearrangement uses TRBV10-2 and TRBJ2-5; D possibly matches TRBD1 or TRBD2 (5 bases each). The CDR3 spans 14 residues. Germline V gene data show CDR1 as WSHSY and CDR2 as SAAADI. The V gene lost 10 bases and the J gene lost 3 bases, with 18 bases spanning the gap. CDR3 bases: TGCGCCACCTGGGACCCAGACAGAAAAGAGACCCAGTACTTC. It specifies CATWDPDRKETQYF.

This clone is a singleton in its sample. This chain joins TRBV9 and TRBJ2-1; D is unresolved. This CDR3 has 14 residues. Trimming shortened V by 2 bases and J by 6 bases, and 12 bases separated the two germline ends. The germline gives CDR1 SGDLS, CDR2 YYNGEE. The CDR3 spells CASSVSPQTNEQFF. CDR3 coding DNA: TGTGCCAGCAGCGTTAGCCCCCAAACCAATGAGCAGTTCTTC.

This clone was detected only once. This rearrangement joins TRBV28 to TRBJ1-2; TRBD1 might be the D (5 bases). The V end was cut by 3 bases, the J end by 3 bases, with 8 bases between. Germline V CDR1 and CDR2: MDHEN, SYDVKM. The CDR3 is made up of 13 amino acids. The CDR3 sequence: CASSFGTDYGYTF. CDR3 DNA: TGTGCCAGCAGTTTTGGGACCGACTATGGCTACACCTTC.

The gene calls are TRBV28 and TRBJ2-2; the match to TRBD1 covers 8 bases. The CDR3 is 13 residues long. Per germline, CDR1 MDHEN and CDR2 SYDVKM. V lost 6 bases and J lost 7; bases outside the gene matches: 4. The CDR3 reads CASRYRGSGELFF. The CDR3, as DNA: TGTGCCAGCAGGTACAGGGGGAGCGGGGAGCTGTTTTTT. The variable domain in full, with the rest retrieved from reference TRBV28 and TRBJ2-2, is DVKVTQSSRYLVKRTGEKVFLECVQDMDHENMFWYRQDPGLGLRLIYFSYDVKMKEKGDIPEGYSVSREKKERFSLILESASTNQTSMYLCASRYRGSGELFFGEGSRLTVL.

CDR3 in DNA: TGTGCCAGCAGTTTACCGGGCTATGGCTACACCTTC. It is translated as CASSLPGYGYTF. V usage is TRBV28 and J usage is TRBJ1-2; D remains ambiguous. CDR1 and CDR2 (germline): MDHEN, SYDVKM. With 2 bases removed from V and 4 bases from J, the gap between germline ends came to 5 bases. The CDR3 extends over 12 amino acids.

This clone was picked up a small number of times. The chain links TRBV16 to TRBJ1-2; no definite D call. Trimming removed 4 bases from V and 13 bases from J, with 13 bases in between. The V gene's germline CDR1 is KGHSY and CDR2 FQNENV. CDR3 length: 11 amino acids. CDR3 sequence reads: CASSLRGRPTF. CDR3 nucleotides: TGTGCCAGCAGCCTACGGGGAAGGCCCACCTTC.

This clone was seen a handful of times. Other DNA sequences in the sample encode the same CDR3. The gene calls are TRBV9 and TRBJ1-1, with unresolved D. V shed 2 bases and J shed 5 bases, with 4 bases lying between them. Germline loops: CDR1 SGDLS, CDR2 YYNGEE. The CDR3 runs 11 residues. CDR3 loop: CASSVVTEAFF. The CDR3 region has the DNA TGTGCCAGCAGCGTCGTGACTGAAGCTTTCTTT.

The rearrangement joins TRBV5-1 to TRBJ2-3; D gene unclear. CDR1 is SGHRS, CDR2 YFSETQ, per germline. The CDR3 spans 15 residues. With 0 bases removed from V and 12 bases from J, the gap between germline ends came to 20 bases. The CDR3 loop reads CASSLDPLFVTSQYF. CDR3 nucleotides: TGCGCCAGCAGCTTGGATCCCTTGTTTGTCACCTCTCAGTATTTT. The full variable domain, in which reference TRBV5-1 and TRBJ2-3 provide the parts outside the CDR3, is KAGVTQTPRYLIKTRGQQVTLSCSPISGHRSVSWYQQTPGQGLQFLFEYFSETQRNKGNFPGRFSGRQFSNSRSEMNVSTLELGDSALYLCASSLDPLFVTSQYFGPGTRLTVL.

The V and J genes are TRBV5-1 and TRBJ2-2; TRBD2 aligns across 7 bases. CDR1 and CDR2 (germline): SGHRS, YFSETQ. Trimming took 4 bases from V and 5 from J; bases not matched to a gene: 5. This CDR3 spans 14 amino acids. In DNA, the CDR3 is TGCGCCAGCAGCAGAGGACTAGGGACCGGGGAGCTGTTTTTT. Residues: CASSRGLGTGELFF. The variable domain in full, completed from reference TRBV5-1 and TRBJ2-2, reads KAGVTQTPRYLIKTRGQQVTLSCSPISGHRSVSWYQQTPGQGLQFLFEYFSETQRNKGNFPGRFSGRQFSNSRSEMNVSTLELGDSALYLCASSRGLGTGELFFGEGSRLTVL.

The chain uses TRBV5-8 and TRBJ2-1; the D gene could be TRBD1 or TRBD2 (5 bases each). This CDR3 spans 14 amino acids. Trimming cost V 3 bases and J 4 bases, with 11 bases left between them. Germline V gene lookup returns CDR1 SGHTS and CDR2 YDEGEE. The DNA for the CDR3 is TGTGCCAGCAGCTCCGGTGGGGGTTACAATGAGCAGTTCTTC. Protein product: CASSSGGGYNEQFF.

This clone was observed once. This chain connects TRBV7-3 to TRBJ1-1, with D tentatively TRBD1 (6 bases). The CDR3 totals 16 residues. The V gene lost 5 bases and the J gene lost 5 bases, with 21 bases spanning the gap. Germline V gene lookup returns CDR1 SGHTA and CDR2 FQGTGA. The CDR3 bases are TGTGCCAGCAGCATATCGGGACACCCGGTCCCGACTGAAGCTTTCTTT. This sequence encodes CASSISGHPVPTEAFF.

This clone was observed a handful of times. CDR3 region: CASSLGGVYGYTF. CDR3 nucleotide sequence: TGCGCCAGCAGCTTGGGAGGGGTCTATGGCTACACCTTC. V and J are TRBV5-1 and TRBJ1-2, with D possibly being TRBD1 (5 bases). CDR3 length: 13 amino acids. Per the germline V gene, CDR1 is SGHRS and CDR2 is YFSETQ. V was clipped by 0 bases and J by 4 bases, with 7 bases between them.

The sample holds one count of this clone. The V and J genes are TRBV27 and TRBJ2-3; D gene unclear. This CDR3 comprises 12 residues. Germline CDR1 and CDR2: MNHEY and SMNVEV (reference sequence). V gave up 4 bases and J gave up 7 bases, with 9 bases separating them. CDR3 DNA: TGTGCCAGCAGTTCTACTCCGAATACGCAGTATTTT. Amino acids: CASSSTPNTQYF.

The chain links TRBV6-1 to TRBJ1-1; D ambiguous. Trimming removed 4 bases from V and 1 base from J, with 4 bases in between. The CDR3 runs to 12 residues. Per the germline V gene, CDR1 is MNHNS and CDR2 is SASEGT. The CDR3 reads CASSATNTEAFF. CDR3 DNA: TGTGCCAGCAGTGCCACGAACACTGAAGCTTTCTTT.

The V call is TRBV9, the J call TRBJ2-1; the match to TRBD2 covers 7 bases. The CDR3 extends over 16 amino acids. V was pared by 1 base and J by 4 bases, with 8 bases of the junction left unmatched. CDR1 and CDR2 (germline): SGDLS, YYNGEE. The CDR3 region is CASSVFSSGLYNEQFF. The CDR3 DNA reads TGTGCCAGCAGCGTATTTTCTAGCGGACTTTACAATGAGCAGTTCTTC.

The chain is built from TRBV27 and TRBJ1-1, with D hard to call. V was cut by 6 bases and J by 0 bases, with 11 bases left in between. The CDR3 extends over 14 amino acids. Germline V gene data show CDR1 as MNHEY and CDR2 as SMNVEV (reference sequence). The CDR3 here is CASRVIGVNTEAFF. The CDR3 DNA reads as TGTGCCAGCAGGGTGATTGGGGTGAACACTGAAGCTTTCTTT.

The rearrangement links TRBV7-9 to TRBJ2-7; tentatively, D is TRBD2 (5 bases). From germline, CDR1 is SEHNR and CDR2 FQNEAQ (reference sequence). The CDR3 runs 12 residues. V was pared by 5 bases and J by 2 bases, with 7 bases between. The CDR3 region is CASSRDAYEQYF. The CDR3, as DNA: TGTGCCAGCAGCCGGGATGCCTACGAGCAGTACTTC.

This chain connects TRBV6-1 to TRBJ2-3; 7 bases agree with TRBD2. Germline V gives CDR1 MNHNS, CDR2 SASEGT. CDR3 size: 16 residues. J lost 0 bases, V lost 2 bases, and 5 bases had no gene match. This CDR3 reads CASSELGGTSTDTQYF. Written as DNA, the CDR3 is TGTGCCAGCAGTGAACTCGGGGGGACTAGCACAGATACGCAGTATTTT.

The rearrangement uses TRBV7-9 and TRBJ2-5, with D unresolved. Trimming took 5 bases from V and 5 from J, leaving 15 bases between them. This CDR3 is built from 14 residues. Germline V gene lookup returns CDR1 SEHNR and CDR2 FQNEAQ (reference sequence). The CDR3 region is CASSTTMPYETQYF. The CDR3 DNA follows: TGTGCCAGCAGCACCACTATGCCGTATGAGACCCAGTACTTC.

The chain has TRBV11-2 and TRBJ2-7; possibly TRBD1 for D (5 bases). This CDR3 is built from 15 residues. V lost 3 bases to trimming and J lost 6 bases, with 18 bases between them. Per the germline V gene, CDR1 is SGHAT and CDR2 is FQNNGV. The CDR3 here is CASSFWLVDTSEQYF. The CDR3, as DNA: TGTGCCAGCAGCTTCTGGCTCGTGGACACATCCGAGCAGTACTTC.